Here is one T cell receptor beta chain with its context. Its cognate antigen has yet to be identified. Base qualities are missing; no much larger clone stands one base away. The 39 donors, aged about 6 to 95 years, were systemically healthy Caucasian individuals from Russia. Each donor gave about 10 milliliters of peripheral blood, drawn into EDTA-treated Vacutainer tubes. Ficoll-Paque density-gradient centrifugation was used to isolate PBMCs, with at least 6.5 million per sample. Total RNA was extracted from PBMCs with Trizol reagent, with at least 5.5 micrograms obtained per sample. Naive CD45RAhigh/CD27high T cell percentages were measured by flow cytometry on a PBMC aliquot from every donor. This record comes from a study of blood T cells in healthy people across ages (dated by TCRdb to between 2015 and 2016). Concerning the study at large: In model experiments, roughly one uniquely barcoded TCR beta cDNA molecule per two T cells was captured by template switching. Donors of different ages were randomly distributed across sequencing lanes to avoid experimental bias. Four age groups were formed from the donors: young (average about 15 years), middle-aged (around 37), aged (approximately 60) and long-lived (around 80). Two additional independent replicas of 1 million unique cDNA reads from the same blood draw were analyzed for two donors (one aged 18 to 30 and one aged 80 or older). Using deep sequencing normalized with unique cDNA molecular identifiers, the study measured how TCR beta repertoire diversity changes with age. General findings and caveats noted by the study authors: Compared with the aged group, more naive CD4+ T cells, fewer expanded clones and increased TCR diversity were shown by the long-lived group, suggesting age selection. Estimates of total diversity based on one million sequenced T cells were regarded as lower bounds and as underestimates. Since profiling was done on bulk unsorted PBMCs, naive and antigen-experienced compartments could not be conclusively compared. As age increased, observed TCR beta diversity per million T cells dropped in a roughly linear way, and a significant reduction was already evident by age 40. Because the CMV infection status of the donors was unknown, age-related changes in expanded clonotypes may potentially have been confounded. The percentage of naive T cells measured by flow cytometry correlated strongly with observed TCR beta diversity.

Receptors were amplified or captured by 5' RACE. This sample was sequenced with an Illumina HiSeq 2500. A second PCR of roughly 6 to 11 cycles was run with a J-beta primer mix and a sample-barcoded 5' primer. Each TCR beta cDNA molecule received a unique molecular identifier from a template-switch 5' adaptor carrying 12 random nucleotides. At least 3 million CDR3-containing paired-end reads were obtained from each sample. First-strand cDNA was synthesized from all RNA with the Mint cDNA synthesis kit, primed by a TRBC-specific oligonucleotide. After uracil-DNA glycosylase treatment, a first 18-cycle PCR used universal primers M1SS and BC2_uni_R on all cDNA. As for the authors' bioinformatics: Each sample was normalized by randomly selecting 1 million high-quality reads, each carrying a distinct molecular identifier. Instead of being binned into consensus sequences, reads that shared molecular identifiers were thrown out. CDR3 identification, clonotype clustering and error correction used MiTCR with a Q25 quality threshold and the strictest error-elimination algorithm. A nonparametric unseen species model using Euler transformation provided a lower-bound estimate of total TCR beta diversity. TCRdb trimmed public reads at Q25 via fastp, called clones via MiXCR and kept in-frame beta chains. Rows with one shared CDR3 protein collapse into an entry with the most common genes and DNA. The V and J calls here are based on TCRdb, not the publication. This sample is represented by 980,000 or so distinct CDR3 sequences; 45% to 50% of them were singletons. The ten largest clones represent roughly 13% of the sample.

The clonotype originates from a man aged 25 to 40 in good health. Sequencing used blood.

The nucleotide sequence reads TGTGCCAGCAGCAAGTGGACTTCCCCCTACGAGCAGTACTTC. Its translation is CASSKWTSPYEQYF. The V and J segments used are TRBV13 and TRBJ2-7; possibly the D gene is TRBD2, per 5 matching bases. The CDR3 starts with the cysteine, ends with the phenylalanine, and has 14 residues. The DNA shown is the 42-base CDR3, in frame from base 1. Between the V and J ends, shortened by 5 bases and 2 bases respectively, the junction contains 13 bases. The germline V gene (reference sequence) supplies CDR1 PRHDT and CDR2 FYEKMQ.